The clone carrying this TCR beta chain appeared a few times. Its cognate antigen is unknown. The sequenced template was cDNA made from the entire isolated RNA. Sequenced by immunoSEQ multiplex PCR; TCRdb stores in-frame clones only, minus some. Among 640,000 or so clones listed, under 15% were seen once. Germline-derived CDR1 and CDR2 are SEHNR and FQNEAQ (reference sequence). Trimming took 0 bases from V and 8 from J, leaving 16 bases between them. The CDR3 is made up of 15 amino acids. This sample stems from a study of beta chain features in type 1 diabetes. General study results and limits: Shorter TCRB CDR3s, moderately but significantly so, were found in Type 1 diabetes patients in all four CD4+ subsets.

On average, the one heparinised blood draw given by each donor was approximately 120 mL. The V gene is TRBV7-9, the J gene TRBJ2-5; a weak D match, TRBD2 (5 bases). This TCR came from a man younger than 30 with type 1 diabetes. Sequencing input: naive CD4+ T cells from blood. CDR3 nucleotides: TGTGCCAGCAGCTTAGCGGGTCAACGTCGGGAAACCCAGTACTTC. As protein: CASSLAGQRRETQYF.